The subject of this entry is one TCR beta chain. What it binds is unknown. The sample belongs to a study of identical twins. Study-level points and caveats: Weaker excess twin sharing was seen among beta out-of-frame sequences. Findings depended on cross-sectional statistics rather than tracking the same donors.

A universal primer site came from template switching; cDNA carried unique molecular identifiers. Each CDR3 protein gets one entry after TCRdb re-called the 5' RACE reads with MiXCR. The sample has 250,000 to 300,000 distinct CDR3 sequences, around 8.8% seen once. This same sample was also part of a study on yellow fever vaccine responses in identical twins.

The clonotype comes from a young woman in good health. Sequencing input: CD8+ T cells sorted from blood.

The CDR3 DNA sequence: TGTGCCATCGGCAGCGGGGGACACGAGCAGTACTTC. It is translated as CAIGSGGHEQYF. This rearrangement joins TRBV10-3 to TRBJ2-7, with 8 bases matching TRBD2. CDR3 length equals 12 residues. Germline lookup yields CDR1 ENHRY and CDR2 SYGVKD. The ends lost 8 bases at V and 5 bases at J; junction bases unmatched: 5.